Presented here are 24 T cell receptor beta chains from one specimen sequenced in a study of T-cell reconstitution after alpha-beta-depleted transplantation in children. It was with unique molecular identifiers that the TCRbeta library was prepared. One entry per CDR3 protein results from TCRdb running MiXCR on the PCR reads. The sample consists of 450,000 to 500,000 distinct CDR3 sequences, around 13% of them appearing once. Source: PBMCs from the stem cell graft donor, taken from the stem cell graft. The receptors originated from a human donor who donated a stem cell graft to a child with combined immunodeficiency.

This clonotype was picked up a small number of times. The chain combines TRBV15 with TRBJ2-4, with a possible D match to TRBD1 (5 bases). Trimming cost V 2 bases and J 1 base, with 12 bases left between them. The CDR3 extends over 16 amino acids. The germline V gene has CDR1 LNHNV and CDR2 YYDKDF (reference sequence). The CDR3 spells CATSRSTAGAKNIQYF. The DNA of the CDR3 is TGTGCCACCAGCAGATCGACGGCAGGGGCCAAAAACATTCAGTACTTC.

This clonotype was counted many times. This chain joins TRBV9 and TRBJ1-1; D may be TRBD1 (5 bases). The germline CDR1 and CDR2 sequences are SGDLS and YYNGEE. V was pared by 4 bases and J by 1 base, with 11 bases between. The CDR3 extends over 14 amino acids. This chain's CDR3 is CASSTTGENTEAFF. DNA of the CDR3: TGTGCCAGCAGCACAACAGGAGAGAACACTGAAGCTTTCTTT.

V gene TRBV6-5 combines with J gene TRBJ1-3; 9 nucleotides align to TRBD1. The germline V gene has CDR1 MNHEY and CDR2 SVGAGI. V was pared by 3 bases and J by 1 base, with 4 bases of the junction left unmatched. The CDR3 loop spans 16 amino acids. The CDR3 bases are TGTGCCAGCAGTTATTCCGGGACAGGGTCTGGAAACACCATATATTTT. This gives the protein CASSYSGTGSGNTIYF.

A few counts support this clonotype. V gene TRBV12-3 or TRBV12-4 combines with J gene TRBJ1-1; D uncertain. The V and J ends lost 5 bases and 4 bases respectively, with 14 bases between them. There are 14 residues in the CDR3. CDR3 residues: CASSPNGVRTEAFF. The CDR3 DNA reads as TGTGCCAGCAGTCCCAATGGGGTACGCACTGAAGCTTTCTTT.

At least ten counts were recorded for this clonotype. The CDR3 region has the DNA TGCGCCAGCAGCCTGTCGGAGGGAGGATCCTACGAGCAGTACTTC. Its protein is CASSLSEGGSYEQYF. The chain employs TRBV4-3 and TRBJ2-7; D is perhaps TRBD2 (6 bases). Germline CDR1 is LGHNA and CDR2 is YSLEER. V was pared by 4 bases and J by 1 base, with 14 bases between. The CDR3 is made up of 15 amino acids.

This clonotype was picked up a small number of times. The chain has TRBV12-3 or TRBV12-4 and TRBJ2-7; 9 positions agree with TRBD1. This CDR3 has 14 residues. V trimming: 7 bases; J trimming: 2 bases; junction bases outside the gene matches: 6. CDR3 region: CASTSGQGTYEQYF. Here the CDR3 DNA reads TGTGCCAGCACCTCCGGACAGGGGACCTACGAGCAGTACTTC.

This clonotype was detected only a few times. The V gene is TRBV7-3, the J gene TRBJ2-3; D uncertain. The CDR3 has 14 amino acids. The germline V gene encodes CDR1 SGHTA and CDR2 FQGTGA. Trimming pared 3 bases from V and 3 bases from J, leaving 10 bases between. The CDR3 loop reads CASSFLTATDTQYF. CDR3 in DNA: TGTGCCAGCAGCTTTTTAACAGCAACAGATACGCAGTATTTT.

The rearrangement joins TRBV6-2 or TRBV6-3 to TRBJ2-1, with D possibly matching TRBD2 (5 bases). The V gene lost 2 bases and the J gene lost 7 bases, with 6 bases spanning the gap. The CDR3 runs 12 residues. The germline gives CDR1 MNHEY, CDR2 SVGEGT. The CDR3: CASSYQRNEQFF. As DNA, the CDR3 is TGTGCCAGCAGTTACCAGCGGAATGAGCAGTTCTTC.

This clonotype was seen at least ten times. The chain has TRBV4-2 and TRBJ2-3, with TRBD2 matching over 12 bases. Unmatched junction bases numbered 7, after V lost 4 bases and J lost 2 bases. Germline V gene data show CDR1 as LGHNA and CDR2 as YNFKEQ. There are 17 residues in the CDR3. CDR3 protein: CASSRRLAGAHTDTQYF. CDR3 coding DNA: TGTGCCAGCAGCCGAAGACTAGCGGGAGCACACACAGATACGCAGTATTTT.

This clonotype was seen at least ten times. The chain carries TRBV10-3 and TRBJ2-7; no clear D. From germline, CDR1 is ENHRY and CDR2 SYGVKD. The CDR3 runs to 13 residues. The V and J ends lost 6 bases and 5 bases respectively, with 14 bases between them. The CDR3 sequence is CAIRGEAGHEQYF. CDR3 bases: TGTGCCATCAGGGGCGAGGCAGGCCACGAGCAGTACTTC.

The chain employs TRBV12-3 or TRBV12-4 and TRBJ2-1, with TRBD2 matching 13 bases. J was trimmed by 10 bases and V by 5 bases; bases with no gene match: 11. The CDR3 runs 16 residues. CDR3 DNA sequence: TGTGCCAGCAGTCTCGGACTAGCGGGGGTACAAGGGGAGCAGTTCTTC. It codes for CASSLGLAGVQGEQFF.

There are a few counts of this clonotype. The rearrangement joins TRBV12-3 or TRBV12-4 to TRBJ2-5, with D perhaps matching TRBD2 (5 bases). The V gene lost 7 bases and the J gene lost 7 bases, with 13 bases spanning the gap. The CDR3 runs 12 residues. The CDR3 sequence is CASNRGEGTQYF. CDR3 nucleotides: TGTGCCAGCAACCGGGGAGAGGGGACCCAGTACTTC.

In its sample, this clonotype was seen a few times. V usage is TRBV25-1 and J usage is TRBJ2-7; 10 nucleotides agree with TRBD2. The CDR3 contains 15 residues. Germline lookup yields CDR1 MGHDK and CDR2 SYGVNS. V shed 2 bases, J shed 2 bases, and the junction held 3 bases outside the gene matches. The CDR3 DNA is TGTGCCAGCAGTGAAGATAGCGGGGGGCCCTACGAGCAGTACTTC. It yields the protein CASSEDSGGPYEQYF.

Many counts were recorded for this clonotype. This sequence joins TRBV12-3 or TRBV12-4 and TRBJ2-1; D is ambiguous. V was pared by 3 bases and J by 2 bases, with 11 bases between. This CDR3 region has 15 residues. The DNA for the CDR3 is TGTGCCAGCAGTTTGGGCCGGGCAGCCTACAATGAGCAGTTCTTC. This gives the protein CASSLGRAAYNEQFF.

This chain connects TRBV20-1 to TRBJ1-6; tentatively, D is TRBD1 (6 bases). Trimming pared 1 base from V and 6 bases from J, leaving 10 bases between. CDR3 length equals 14 residues. Germline CDR1 reads DFQATT; CDR2 reads SNEGSKA (reference sequence). The CDR3 DNA sequence: TGCAGTGCTAGAGGGACAGCGCTTAATTCACCCCTCCACTTT. Translated, it gives CSARGTALNSPLHF.

The rearrangement links TRBV12-3 or TRBV12-4 to TRBJ1-1, with D unresolved. With 7 bases removed from V and 3 bases from J, the gap between germline ends came to 15 bases. This CDR3 is built from 14 residues. The chain's CDR3 is CASTLGDVDTEAFF. In nucleotides, the CDR3 is TGTGCCAGCACCCTGGGTGACGTTGACACTGAAGCTTTCTTT.

CDR3 bases: TGTGCCAGCAGCTTAGCGATAGGTGACAGAACAATCAAGCCCCAGCATTTT. Its protein is CASSLAIGDRTIKPQHF. The chain recombines TRBV7-4 with TRBJ1-5; D may be TRBD1 (5 bases). Between the trimmed V and J ends, which lost 0 bases and 8 bases, there was a span of 20 bases. CDR1 SGHVT and CDR2 SQSDAQ come from the germline V gene. The CDR3 loop spans 17 amino acids.

This chain uses TRBV27 with TRBJ2-1; 9 bases are shared with TRBD2. This CDR3 region has 16 residues. V lost 5 bases to trimming and J lost 5 bases; unmatched junction nucleotides: 10. Germline lookup yields CDR1 MNHEY and CDR2 SMNVEV (reference sequence). The CDR3 reads CASSQLGGGVNNEQFF. CDR3 nucleotides: TGTGCCAGCAGTCAGCTTGGCGGGGGGGTAAACAATGAGCAGTTCTTC.

This clonotype was seen a few times. The chain couples TRBV7-8 to TRBJ1-6, with D perhaps matching TRBD1 (6 bases). CDR1 is SGHVS and CDR2 is FQNEAQ in the germline V gene. The V end lost 6 bases, the J end lost 7 bases, and 13 bases lay between the germline ends. This CDR3 is built from 14 residues. The CDR3 DNA reads TGTGCCAGCAGGGTGACAGGCTGGAATTCACCCCTCCACTTT. Residues: CASRVTGWNSPLHF.

This clonotype has only a few counts. The CDR3 protein is CASSLTPGISEQYF. Here the CDR3 DNA reads TGTGCCAGCAGCTTAACTCCAGGCATAAGCGAGCAGTACTTC. The rearrangement uses TRBV7-3 and TRBJ2-7, with D unresolved. The CDR3 has 14 residues. V shed 0 bases and J shed 6 bases, with 12 bases lying between them. Germline CDR1 and CDR2: SGHTA and FQGTGA.

This clonotype was counted between two and nine times. The chain couples TRBV12-3 or TRBV12-4 to TRBJ1-5, with a tentative D call TRBD1 (5 bases). The length of the CDR3 is 14 residues. V lost 2 bases and J lost 9, with 14 bases in between. The CDR3: CASSLNKGIGPQHF. The CDR3, as DNA: TGTGCCAGCAGTTTAAATAAGGGGATAGGGCCCCAGCATTTT.

This clonotype was observed at least ten times. CDR3 in amino acids: CASSTGGNYGYTF. Written as DNA, the CDR3 is TGCGCCAGCAGCACAGGGGGCAACTATGGCTACACCTTC. The chain uses TRBV5-1 and TRBJ1-2; TRBD1 matches 9 bases. Losses at the gene ends were 4 bases for V and 2 bases for J; bases not matched to a gene: 0. The CDR3 length is 13 residues. Germline assignment: CDR1 SGHRS and CDR2 YFSETQ.

This clonotype was seen repeatedly, ten times or more. The chain carries TRBV20-1 and TRBJ2-5; D is possibly TRBD2 (6 bases). Germline lookup yields CDR1 DFQATT and CDR2 SNEGSKA (reference sequence). This CDR3 is built from 12 residues. The V gene lost 4 bases and the J gene lost 0 bases, with 6 bases spanning the gap. Here the CDR3 DNA reads TGCAGTGCTACGGGGGACCAAGAGACCCAGTACTTC. Protein product: CSATGDQETQYF.

J is TRBJ2-2 and V is TRBV9; tentatively, D is TRBD2 (7 bases). The germline V and J ends were trimmed by 4 bases and 1 base, with 17 bases remaining between them. CDR3 length: 17 residues. Per the germline V gene, CDR1 is SGDLS and CDR2 is YYNGEE. The CDR3 DNA reads as TGTGCCAGCAGCCTTCCGGGGGCTAGCGGGAACACCGGGGAGCTGTTTTTT. Protein: CASSLPGASGNTGELFF.